A selection of T cell receptor beta chains follows, all from one sample in a study of vaccination and CD4 T cells after COVID-19. TCRdb redid the calling of the PCR reads with MiXCR, one entry per CDR3 protein. The sample includes about 7,000 distinct CDR3 sequences, more than 30% seen only once; the top ten take over 20%. The antigens these receptors bind are not known. The sample consisted of CD4+ T cells from blood, cultured in vitro. The receptors here all came from a human donor in good health. The CDR3 runs from the conserved cysteine through the conserved F or W. The D gene is left open where the match is weak. Size tells how often a clone was seen (once, few, many) or the class of an expanded clone, and some rows leave it out.

v_gene: TRBV11-2
abundance: few
j_gene: TRBJ1-2
d_gene: NA
CDR3nt: TGTGCCAGCAGCTTAGGTACAGGTTACTATGGCTACACCTTC
CDR3aa: CASSLGTGYYGYTF

v_gene: TRBV7-2
abundance: few
j_gene: TRBJ2-3
d_gene: NA
CDR3nt: TGTGCCAGCAGCTTAGTCCAGCGAGATACGCAGTATTTT
CDR3aa: CASSLVQRDTQYF

v_gene: TRBV25-1
abundance: NA
j_gene: TRBJ2-1
d_gene: NA
CDR3nt: TGTGCCAGCAGTAGTAATTTTACGATTGGGCCCTACAATGAGCAGTTCTTC
CDR3aa: CASSSNFTIGPYNEQFF

v_gene: TRBV6-5
abundance: NA
j_gene: TRBJ2-7
d_gene: TRBD1
CDR3nt: TGTGCCAGCAGTTCATTTTCGGGGCCAGGGACAGGGAGGTACGAGCAGTACTTC
CDR3aa: CASSSFSGPGTGRYEQYF

v_gene: TRBV7-2
abundance: few
j_gene: TRBJ2-2
d_gene: NA
CDR3nt: TGTGCCAGCAGCTCCGTCGGGGTGGGAAGCCACACCGGGGAGCTGTTTTTT
CDR3aa: CASSSVGVGSHTGELFF

v_gene: TRBV20-1
abundance: NA
j_gene: TRBJ1-1
d_gene: NA
CDR3nt: TGCAGCCCTTCGGACGGGGGGCTCACTGAAGCTTTCTTT
CDR3aa: CSPSDGGLTEAFF

v_gene: TRBV19
abundance: NA
j_gene: TRBJ1-1
d_gene: NA
CDR3nt: TGTGCCAGTAGTTTCGACGGAAACACTGAAGCTTTCTTT
CDR3aa: CASSFDGNTEAFF

v_gene: TRBV9
abundance: once
j_gene: TRBJ1-6
d_gene: TRBD1
CDR3nt: TGTGCCAGCAGCGTACGACAGGGAGGTAATTCACCCCTCCACTTT
CDR3aa: CASSVRQGGNSPLHF

v_gene: TRBV30
abundance: few
j_gene: TRBJ1-2
d_gene: NA
CDR3nt: TGTGCCTGGATCCCGGGCCAAGGGGGCTATGGCTACACCTTC
CDR3aa: CAWIPGQGGYGYTF

v_gene: TRBV19
abundance: NA
j_gene: TRBJ2-3
d_gene: NA
CDR3nt: TGTGCCAGTAGTATAGCGGCGGGGTCCAGCACAGATACGCAGTATTTT
CDR3aa: CASSIAAGSSTDTQYF

v_gene: TRBV15
abundance: few
j_gene: TRBJ1-3
d_gene: NA
CDR3nt: TGTGCCACCAGCAGAGCGGGCAGGGGTCGAAACACCATATATTTT
CDR3aa: CATSRAGRGRNTIYF

v_gene: TRBV6-1
abundance: few
j_gene: TRBJ2-1
d_gene: NA
CDR3nt: TGTGCCAGCACGCGGGACAGATACAATGAGCAGTTCTTC
CDR3aa: CASTRDRYNEQFF